The 8 T cell receptor beta chains below all came from one sample that was sequenced in a study of T cell repertoires in cytomegalovirus infection. Using its own MiXCR run on the reads, TCRdb lists one record per CDR3 protein. The table has approximately 700,000 distinct CDR3 sequences, 35% seen once; the top ten hold more than 2.5%. The sample was PBMCs. These receptors came from a human donor in good health (CMV status not recorded). Some clones in this sample may be carry-over from other donors' samples.

This chain uses TRBV2 with TRBJ1-2, with a possible D match to TRBD1 (5 bases). This CDR3 spans 11 amino acids. Trimming stripped 6 bases from V and 6 bases from J, with 8 bases between. In germline, CDR1 is SNHLY, CDR2 FYNNEI. The CDR3 sequence: CASSGTHGYTF. CDR3 DNA sequence: TGTGCCAGCAGCGGGACCCATGGCTACACCTTC.

This clonotype was detected many times. V and J are TRBV6-4 and TRBJ2-3, with 11 bases that match TRBD2. The CDR3 runs to 14 residues. V lost 4 bases and J lost 6; bases outside the gene matches: 3. Germline CDR1 is MRHNA and CDR2 is SNTAGT. The CDR3, as DNA: TGTGCCAGCAGTGGTAGCGGGGGGGCCGATACGCAGTATTTT. Protein sequence: CASSGSGGADTQYF.

This chain connects TRBV14 to TRBJ1-1; D gene uncertain. Trimming left V 1 base short and J 7 bases short, with 22 bases between. The CDR3 sequence is 17 residues long. Per the germline V gene, CDR1 is SGHDN and CDR2 is FVKESK. DNA of the CDR3: TGTGCCAGCAGCCAAGTTTCTATATCGCCCTTTGTGGGTGAAGCTTTCTTT. It codes for CASSQVSISPFVGEAFF. The full variable domain, completed using reference TRBV14 and TRBJ1-1, is EAGVTQFPSHSVIEKGQTVTLRCDPISGHDNLYWYRRVMGKEIKFLLHFVKESKQDESGMPNNRFLAERTGGTYSTLKVQPAELEDSGVYFCASSQVSISPFVGEAFFGQGTRLTVV.

This clonotype was picked up a small number of times. The chain has TRBV28 and TRBJ2-3; D is undetermined. The CDR3 totals 15 residues. Trimming removed 6 bases at V and 5 bases at J, with 18 bases between. CDR1 is MDHEN, CDR2 SYDVKM, per germline. CDR3: CASRSQEERLDTQYF. CDR3 in DNA: TGTGCCAGCAGATCCCAGGAAGAGCGATTAGATACGCAGTATTTT.

A few counts support this clonotype. The CDR3 bases are TGTGCCAGCAGCGCTAGGTCAAGGGACAGCCTCTCCTACGAGCAGTACTTC. Its translation: CASSARSRDSLSYEQYF. The rearrangement joins TRBV7-4 to TRBJ2-7, with 7 nucleotides matching TRBD1. Per germline, CDR1 SGHVT and CDR2 SQSDAQ. The length of the CDR3 is 17 residues. The V segment lost 5 bases and the J segment 0 bases; nucleotides outside the gene matches: 13.

The J gene is TRBJ2-1, the V gene TRBV29-1, with a possible D match to TRBD1 (5 bases). The CDR3 consists of 14 residues. Looked up from germline, CDR1 is SQVTM and CDR2 is ANQGSEA. V was trimmed by 6 bases and J by 4 bases, leaving 16 bases between them. CDR3 loop: CSVYPPDRYNEQFF. The CDR3 DNA is TGCAGCGTCTACCCTCCCGACAGATACAATGAGCAGTTCTTC.

The chain combines TRBV18 with TRBJ2-7; D may be TRBD1 (5 bases). V dropped 2 bases and J dropped 0 bases, with 14 bases sitting between them. Germline V gene sequence: CDR1 KGHSH, CDR2 LQKENI. CDR3 size: 16 residues. The CDR3, as DNA: TGTGCCAGCTCACCAGTAAGGGGCCCAAGCTCCTACGAGCAGTACTTC. Translation gives CASSPVRGPSSYEQYF.

A word on this clonotype: A much more abundant neighbour one base away suggests this may be a read error. V is TRBV7-8 and J is TRBJ2-7, with TRBD2 matching over 12 bases. Germline CDR1 and CDR2: SGHVS and FQNEAQ. The CDR3 spans 17 residues. CDR3 protein: CARSLVNLAGGVYEQYF. The CDR3 nucleotides are TGTGCCAGAAGCTTAGTTAACCTAGCGGGGGGGGTCTACGAGCAGTACTTC.